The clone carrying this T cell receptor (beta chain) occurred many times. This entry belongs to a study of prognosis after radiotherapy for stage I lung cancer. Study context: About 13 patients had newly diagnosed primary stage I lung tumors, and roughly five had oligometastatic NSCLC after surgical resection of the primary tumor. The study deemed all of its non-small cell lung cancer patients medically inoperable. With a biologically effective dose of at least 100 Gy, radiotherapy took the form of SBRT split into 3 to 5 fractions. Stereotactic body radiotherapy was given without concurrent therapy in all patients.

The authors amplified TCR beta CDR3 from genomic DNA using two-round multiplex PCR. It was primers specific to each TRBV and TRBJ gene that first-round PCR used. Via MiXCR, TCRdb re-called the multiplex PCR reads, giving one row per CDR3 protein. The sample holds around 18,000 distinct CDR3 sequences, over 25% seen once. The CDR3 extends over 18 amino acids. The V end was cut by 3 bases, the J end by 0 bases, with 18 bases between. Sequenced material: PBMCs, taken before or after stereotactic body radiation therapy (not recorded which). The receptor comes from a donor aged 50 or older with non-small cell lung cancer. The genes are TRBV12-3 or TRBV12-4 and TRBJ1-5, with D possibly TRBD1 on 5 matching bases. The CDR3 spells CASSFLAGRRYSNQPQHF. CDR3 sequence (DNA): TGTGCCAGCAGTTTTCTGGCAGGGAGGAGGTATAGCAATCAGCCCCAGCATTTT.